The rows below give T cell receptor beta chains drawn from one sample of a study of shared clonotypes between healthy human individuals. Generated by immunoSEQ multiplex PCR, the TCRdb table keeps only in-frame clones and is missing some. The table includes approximately 2,000,000 clones, about 90% detected once. The sample comprised naive CD4+ T cells from PBMCs. These receptors were collected from a man aged 18 to 30 in good health. Some clones in this sample may be carry-over from other donors' samples. Both conserved end residues are part of each CDR3. The order of the fields is V gene, J gene, D gene, clone size, CDR3 protein, CDR3 DNA. D genes are given only for firm matches. Size values are once, few and many counts, or a class for expanded clones, and some rows have none.

TRBV25-1	TRBJ2-1	TRBD2	.	CASSLAGRSYNEQFF	TGTGCCAGCAGCTTAGCGGGACGCTCCTACAATGAGCAGTTCTTC
TRBV6-1	TRBJ2-2	.	.	CASSEVRGPGTGELFF	TGTGCCAGCAGTGAAGTACGGGGTCCGGGCACCGGGGAGCTGTTTTTT
TRBV4-1	TRBJ2-5	.	.	CASSQWLQETQYF	TGCGCCAGCAGCCAATGGCTGCAAGAGACCCAGTACTTC
TRBV5-1	TRBJ2-2	.	.	CASSDSGLTGELFF	TGCGCCAGCAGCGACTCGGGCCTAACCGGGGAGCTGTTTTTT
TRBV5-4	TRBJ1-4	TRBD1	once	CASSLGQGDRNEKLFF	TGTGCCAGCAGCTTGGGACAGGGGGATCGAAATGAAAAACTGTTTTTT
TRBV20-1	TRBJ2-5	.	.	CSALHGQTQYF	TGCAGTGCCCTCCACGGCCAGACCCAGTACTTC
TRBV7-2	TRBJ2-1	.	few	CASSLARLGNEQFF	TGTGCCAGCAGCTTAGCGAGACTAGGGAATGAGCAGTTCTTC
TRBV11-2	TRBJ2-5	.	.	CASSLDRQPFETQYF	TGTGCCAGCAGCTTAGACCGACAGCCCTTCGAGACCCAGTACTTC
TRBV5-4	TRBJ2-7	TRBD2	.	CASSWASGRGYEQYF	TGTGCCAGCAGCTGGGCTAGCGGGAGGGGATACGAGCAGTACTTC
TRBV11-3	TRBJ1-5	TRBD1	.	CASSLTGGNQPQHF	TGTGCCAGCAGCCTGACAGGGGGGAATCAGCCCCAGCATTTT
TRBV30	TRBJ1-5	.	.	CAWSVGPGQPQHF	TGTGCCTGGAGTGTAGGGCCGGGGCAGCCCCAGCATTTT
TRBV29-1	TRBJ1-1	.	.	CSAQQGRITEAFF	TGCAGCGCTCAACAGGGACGAATCACTGAAGCTTTCTTT
TRBV6-1	TRBJ2-3	.	.	CASRERSTDTQYF	TGTGCCAGCAGGGAGCGGAGCACAGATACGCAGTATTTT